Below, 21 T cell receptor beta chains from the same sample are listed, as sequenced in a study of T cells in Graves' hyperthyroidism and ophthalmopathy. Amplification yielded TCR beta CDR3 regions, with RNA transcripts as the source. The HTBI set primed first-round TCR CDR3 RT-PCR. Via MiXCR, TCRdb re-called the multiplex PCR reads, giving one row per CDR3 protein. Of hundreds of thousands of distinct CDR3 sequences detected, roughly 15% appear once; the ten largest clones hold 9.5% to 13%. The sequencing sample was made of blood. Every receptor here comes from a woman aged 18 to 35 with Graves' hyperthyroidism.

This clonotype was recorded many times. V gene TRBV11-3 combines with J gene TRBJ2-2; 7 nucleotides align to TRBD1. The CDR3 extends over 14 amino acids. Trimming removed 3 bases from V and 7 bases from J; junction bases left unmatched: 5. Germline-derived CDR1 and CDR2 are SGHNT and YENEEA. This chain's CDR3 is CASSFGQVNGELFF. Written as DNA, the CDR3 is TGTGCCAGCAGCTTTGGACAGGTTAACGGGGAGCTGTTTTTT.

CDR3: CASSQVLLAVTEWYF. The CDR3 DNA reads as TGCGCCAGCAGCCAAGTCCTACTAGCGGTCACCGAGTGGTACTTC. V gene TRBV4-1 combines with J gene TRBJ2-7; 8 nucleotides agree with TRBD2. The CDR3 length is 15 residues. Germline V gene sequence: CDR1 MGHRA, CDR2 YSYEKL. The V segment lost 1 base and the J segment 12 bases; nucleotides outside the gene matches: 14.

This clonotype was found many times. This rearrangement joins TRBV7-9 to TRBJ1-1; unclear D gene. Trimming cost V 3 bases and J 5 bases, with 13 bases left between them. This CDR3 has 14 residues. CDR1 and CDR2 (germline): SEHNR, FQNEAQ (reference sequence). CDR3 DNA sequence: TGTGCCAGCAGCTTTGCCTCTGTATTGACTGAAGCTTTCTTT. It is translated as CASSFASVLTEAFF.

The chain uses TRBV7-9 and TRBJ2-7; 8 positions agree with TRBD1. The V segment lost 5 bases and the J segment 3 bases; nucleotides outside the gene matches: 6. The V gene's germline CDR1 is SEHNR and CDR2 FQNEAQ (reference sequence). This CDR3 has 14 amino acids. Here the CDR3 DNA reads TGTGCCAGCAGCCACAGGGACAGGTTCTACGAGCAGTACTTC. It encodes CASSHRDRFYEQYF.

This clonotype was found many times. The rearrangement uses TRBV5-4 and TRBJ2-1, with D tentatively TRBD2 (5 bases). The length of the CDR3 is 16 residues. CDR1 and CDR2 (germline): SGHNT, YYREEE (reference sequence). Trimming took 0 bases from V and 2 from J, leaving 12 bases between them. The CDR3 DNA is TGTGCCAGCAGCTTGGCCGCTAGCCGGCCCTACAATGAGCAGTTCTTC. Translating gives CASSLAASRPYNEQFF.

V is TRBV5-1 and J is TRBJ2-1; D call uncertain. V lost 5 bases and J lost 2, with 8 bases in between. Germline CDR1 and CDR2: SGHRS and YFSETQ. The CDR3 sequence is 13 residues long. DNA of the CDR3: TGCGCCAGCAGTAAGGGTACCTACAATGAGCAGTTCTTC. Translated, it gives CASSKGTYNEQFF.

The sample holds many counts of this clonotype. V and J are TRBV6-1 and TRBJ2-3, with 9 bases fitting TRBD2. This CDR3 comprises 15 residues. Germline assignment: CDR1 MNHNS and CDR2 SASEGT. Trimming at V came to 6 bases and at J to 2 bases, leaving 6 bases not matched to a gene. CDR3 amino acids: CASRLTSGSTDTQYF. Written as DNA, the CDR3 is TGTGCCAGCAGACTCACTAGCGGGTCCACAGATACGCAGTATTTT.

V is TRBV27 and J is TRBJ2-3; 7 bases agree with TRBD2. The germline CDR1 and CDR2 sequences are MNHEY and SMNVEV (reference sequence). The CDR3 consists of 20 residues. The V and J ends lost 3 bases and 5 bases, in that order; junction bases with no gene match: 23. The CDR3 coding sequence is TGTGCCAGCAGTTTCTCTTACGGTGATGGTGGGAGGGCCGTGGAAGATACGCAGTATTTT. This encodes CASSFSYGDGGRAVEDTQYF.

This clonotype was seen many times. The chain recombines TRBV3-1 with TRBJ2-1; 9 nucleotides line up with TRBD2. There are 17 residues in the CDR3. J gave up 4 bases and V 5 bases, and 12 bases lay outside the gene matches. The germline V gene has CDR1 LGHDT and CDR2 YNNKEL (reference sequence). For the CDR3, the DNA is TGTGCCAGCAGCAGCGAGGCTAGCGGGAAAGGGTACAATGAGCAGTTCTTC. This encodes CASSSEASGKGYNEQFF.

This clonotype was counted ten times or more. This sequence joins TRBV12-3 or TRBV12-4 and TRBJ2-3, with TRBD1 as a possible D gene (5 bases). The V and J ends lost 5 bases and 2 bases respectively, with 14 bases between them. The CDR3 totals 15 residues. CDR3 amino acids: CASSPRKGNTDTQYF. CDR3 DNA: TGTGCCAGCAGTCCCCGGAAGGGGAACACAGATACGCAGTATTTT.

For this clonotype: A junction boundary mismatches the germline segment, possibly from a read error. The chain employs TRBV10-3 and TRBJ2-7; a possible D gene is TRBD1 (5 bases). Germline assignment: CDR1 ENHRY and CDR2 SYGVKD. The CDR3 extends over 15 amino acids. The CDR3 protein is CDISESSRVGYEQYF. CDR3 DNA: TGTGACATCAGTGAGTCGAGCAGGGTGGGCTACGAGCAGTACTTC.

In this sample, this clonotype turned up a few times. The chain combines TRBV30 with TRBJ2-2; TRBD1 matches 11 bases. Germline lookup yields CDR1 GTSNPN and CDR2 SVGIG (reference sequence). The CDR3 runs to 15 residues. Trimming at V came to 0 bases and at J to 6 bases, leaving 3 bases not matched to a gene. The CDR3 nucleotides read TGTGCCTGGAGTGTACGGGGACAGGGGGCCGGGGAGCTGTTTTTT. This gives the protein CAWSVRGQGAGELFF.

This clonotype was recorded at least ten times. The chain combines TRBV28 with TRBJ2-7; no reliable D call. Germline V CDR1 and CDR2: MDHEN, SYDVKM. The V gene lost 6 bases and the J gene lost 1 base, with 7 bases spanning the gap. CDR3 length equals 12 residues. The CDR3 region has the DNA TGTGCCAGCAGGGCCCTTTCCTACGAGCAGTACTTC. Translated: CASRALSYEQYF.

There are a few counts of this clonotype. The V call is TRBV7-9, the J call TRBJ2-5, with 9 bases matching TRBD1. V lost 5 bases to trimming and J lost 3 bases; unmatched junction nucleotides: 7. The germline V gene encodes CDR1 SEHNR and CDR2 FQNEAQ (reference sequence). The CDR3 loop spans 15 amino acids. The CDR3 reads CASSVGGTGKETQYF. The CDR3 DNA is TGTGCCAGCAGCGTAGGAGGGACAGGGAAAGAGACCCAGTACTTC. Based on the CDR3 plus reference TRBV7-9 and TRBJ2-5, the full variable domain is DTGVSQNPRHKITKRGQNVTFRCDPISEHNRLYWYRQTLGQGPEFLTYFQNEAQLEKSRLLSDRFSAERPKGSFSTLEIQRTEQGDSAMYLCASSVGGTGKETQYFGPGTRLLVL.

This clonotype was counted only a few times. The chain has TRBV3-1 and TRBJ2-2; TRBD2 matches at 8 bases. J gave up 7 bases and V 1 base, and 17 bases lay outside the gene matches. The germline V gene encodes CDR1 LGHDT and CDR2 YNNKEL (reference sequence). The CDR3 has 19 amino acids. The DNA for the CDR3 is TGTGCCAGCAGCCAAGTACGGCGGGAGGTTTGGTTTCCCGACGGGGAGCTGTTTTTT. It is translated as CASSQVRREVWFPDGELFF.

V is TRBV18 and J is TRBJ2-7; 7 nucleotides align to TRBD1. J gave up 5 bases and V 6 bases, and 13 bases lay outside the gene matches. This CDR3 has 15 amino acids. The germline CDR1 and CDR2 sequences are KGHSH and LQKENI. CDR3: CASSLTPQGNHEQYF. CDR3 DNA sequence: TGTGCCAGCTCCCTAACCCCACAGGGGAACCACGAGCAGTACTTC.

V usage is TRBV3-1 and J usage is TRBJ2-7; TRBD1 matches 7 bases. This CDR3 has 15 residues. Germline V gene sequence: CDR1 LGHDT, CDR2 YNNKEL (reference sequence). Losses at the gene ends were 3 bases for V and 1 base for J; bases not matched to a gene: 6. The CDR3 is CASSQVGTASYEQYF. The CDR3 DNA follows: TGTGCCAGCAGCCAGGTCGGGACAGCTTCCTACGAGCAGTACTTC.

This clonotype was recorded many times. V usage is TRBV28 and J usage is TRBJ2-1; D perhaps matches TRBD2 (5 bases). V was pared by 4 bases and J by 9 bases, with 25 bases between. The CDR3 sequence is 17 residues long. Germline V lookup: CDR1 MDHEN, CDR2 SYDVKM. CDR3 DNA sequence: TGTGCCAGCAGTTCCTACCAGAGCGGATCAGCCTTTGGTGAGCAGTTCTTC. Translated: CASSSYQSGSAFGEQFF. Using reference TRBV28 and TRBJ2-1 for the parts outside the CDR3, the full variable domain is DVKVTQSSRYLVKRTGEKVFLECVQDMDHENMFWYRQDPGLGLRLIYFSYDVKMKEKGDIPEGYSVSREKKERFSLILESASTNQTSMYLCASSSYQSGSAFGEQFFGPGTRLTVL.

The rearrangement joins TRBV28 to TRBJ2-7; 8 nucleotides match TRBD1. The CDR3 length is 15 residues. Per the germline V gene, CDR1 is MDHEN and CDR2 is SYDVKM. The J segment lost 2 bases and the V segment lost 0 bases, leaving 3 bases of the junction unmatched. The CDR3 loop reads CASSLWQGATYEQYF. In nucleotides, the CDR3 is TGTGCCAGCAGTTTATGGCAGGGGGCTACCTACGAGCAGTACTTC.

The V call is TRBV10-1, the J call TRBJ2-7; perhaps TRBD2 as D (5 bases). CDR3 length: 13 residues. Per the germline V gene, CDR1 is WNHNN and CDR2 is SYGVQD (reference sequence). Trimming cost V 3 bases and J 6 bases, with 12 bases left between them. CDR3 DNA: TGCGCCAGCAGTGATAGCGTTCGACTCGAGCAGTACTTC. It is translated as CASSDSVRLEQYF.

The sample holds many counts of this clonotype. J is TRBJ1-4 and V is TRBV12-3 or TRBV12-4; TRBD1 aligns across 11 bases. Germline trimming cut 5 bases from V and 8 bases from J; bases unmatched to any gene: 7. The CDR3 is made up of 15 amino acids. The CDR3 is CASSQGTGGGEKLFF. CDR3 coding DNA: TGTGCCAGCAGTCAAGGGACAGGGGGAGGAGAAAAACTGTTTTTT.